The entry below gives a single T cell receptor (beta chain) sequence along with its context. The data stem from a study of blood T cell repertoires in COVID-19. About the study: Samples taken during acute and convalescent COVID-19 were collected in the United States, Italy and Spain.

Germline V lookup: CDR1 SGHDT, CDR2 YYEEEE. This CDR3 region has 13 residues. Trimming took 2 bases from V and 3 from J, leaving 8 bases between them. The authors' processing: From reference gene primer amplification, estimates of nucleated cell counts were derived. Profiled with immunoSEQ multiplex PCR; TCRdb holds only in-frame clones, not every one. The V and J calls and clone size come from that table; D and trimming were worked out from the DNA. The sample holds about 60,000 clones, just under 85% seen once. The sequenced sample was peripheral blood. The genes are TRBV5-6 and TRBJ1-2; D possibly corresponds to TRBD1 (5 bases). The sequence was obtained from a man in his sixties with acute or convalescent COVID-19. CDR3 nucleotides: TGTGCCAGCAGCTTTGGGGCTGACTATGGCTACACCTTC. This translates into CASSFGADYGYTF.